Shown below are 17 T cell receptor beta chains from a single sample sequenced in a study of blood T cell repertoires in COVID-19. TCRdb's table, derived via immunoSEQ multiplex PCR, lists solely in-frame clones and lacks some. This sample yields 130,000 or so clones, of which 80% to 90% are seen a single time; about 2.6% belongs to the top ten. Material: PBMCs or T cells enriched from blood (not recorded which). These receptors were taken from a man aged 35-49 years with acute COVID-19.

The chain uses TRBV5-5 and TRBJ1-4; 10 positions match TRBD1. This CDR3 comprises 13 residues. Germline V gene lookup returns CDR1 SGHKS and CDR2 YYEKEE (reference sequence). V shed 3 bases, J shed 12 bases, and the junction held 5 bases outside the gene matches. Here the CDR3 reads CASSSGQGIELFF. CDR3 nucleotides: TGTGCCAGCAGCTCGGGACAGGGGATTGAACTGTTTTTT.

This sequence joins TRBV6-5 and TRBJ1-2; TRBD1 is a possible D gene (5 bases). The CDR3 length is 14 residues. Trimming took 7 bases from V and 0 from J, leaving 12 bases between them. Germline V gene sequence: CDR1 MNHEY, CDR2 SVGAGI. The CDR3 DNA is TGTGCCAGCACCCCCGGGGGGGCTAACTATGGCTACACCTTC. It codes for CASTPGGANYGYTF.

The chain has TRBV5-1 and TRBJ2-3; the match to TRBD1 covers 7 bases. Germline values: CDR1 SGHRS, CDR2 YFSETQ. The trim removed 3 bases at V and 5 bases at J, leaving 3 bases unmatched. The CDR3 is 13 amino acids. In DNA, the CDR3 is TGCGCCAGCAGCTATACAGGGGTAGATACGCAGTATTTT. This translates into CASSYTGVDTQYF.

The chain combines TRBV5-1 with TRBJ2-7, with 10 bases identical to TRBD2. Losses at the gene ends were 4 bases for V and 1 base for J; bases not matched to a gene: 17. This CDR3 contains 19 residues. Germline V lookup: CDR1 SGHRS, CDR2 YFSETQ. For the CDR3, the DNA is TGCGCCAGCAGCAGCGGGAGGGCCCCGATTTGGAGTAATTCCTACGAGCAGTACTTC. Amino acid sequence: CASSSGRAPIWSNSYEQYF.

V and J are TRBV6-5 and TRBJ2-7; 13 bases are a match to TRBD2. The CDR3 has 14 residues. In germline, CDR1 is MNHEY, CDR2 SVGAGI. With V trimmed by 6 bases and J by 7 bases, 6 bases remained unmatched. The CDR3: CASSPPGLAGEQYF. In DNA form, the CDR3 reads TGTGCCAGCAGCCCCCCGGGACTAGCGGGGGAGCAGTACTTC.

The genes are TRBV14 and TRBJ1-3, with 8 bases identical to TRBD1. The V and J ends lost 2 bases and 8 bases, in that order; junction bases with no gene match: 8. The CDR3 spans 15 residues. The germline V gene has CDR1 SGHDN and CDR2 FVKESK. CDR3 in DNA: TGTGCCAGCAGCCAATGGCCAGGGGGCAGAGACACCATATATTTT. It codes for CASSQWPGGRDTIYF.

The chain uses TRBV27 and TRBJ2-7, with D tentatively TRBD1 (6 bases). The CDR3 has 14 residues. Germline lookup yields CDR1 MNHEY and CDR2 SMNVEV (reference sequence). The V end was cut by 3 bases, the J end by 5 bases, with 14 bases between. The CDR3 DNA follows: TGTGCCAGCAGTTTTGGGGGCGCGATCGACGAGCAGTACTTC. Translated, it gives CASSFGGAIDEQYF.

CDR3 sequence reads: CTSSHGTSGRLGTQYF. The CDR3 nucleotides are TGCACCAGCAGCCATGGGACTAGCGGGAGACTAGGGACCCAGTACTTC. V and J are TRBV1 and TRBJ2-5; TRBD2, the table's D call, was not compared with the DNA. TRBV1 is deemed a pseudogene. CDR3 size: 16 residues.

The chain couples TRBV7-9 to TRBJ1-1; D perhaps matches TRBD1 (5 bases). CDR1 SEHNR and CDR2 FQNEAQ come from the germline V gene (reference sequence). CDR3 size: 14 residues. The germline V and J ends were trimmed by 1 base and 1 base, with 7 bases remaining between them. The CDR3 DNA is TGTGCCAGCAGCTTAGTGGGGCCGAACACTGAAGCTTTCTTT. It encodes CASSLVGPNTEAFF.

This clone was seen once. This chain links TRBV6-5 with TRBJ1-5; 8 positions match TRBD1. The CDR3 extends over 14 amino acids. Germline CDR1 MNHEY, CDR2 SVGAGI. The junction had 7 bases not matched to a gene; V was cut back by 6 bases and J by 6 bases. The CDR3 is CASRTQGAGQPQHF. DNA of the CDR3: TGTGCCAGCAGAACCCAGGGGGCCGGTCAGCCCCAGCATTTT.

The chain employs TRBV7-9 and TRBJ2-1; possible D gene TRBD2, 7 bases. Germline CDR1 reads SEHNR; CDR2 reads FQNEAQ (reference sequence). The CDR3 is 14 residues long. V dropped 7 bases and J dropped 9 bases, with 19 bases sitting between them. The DNA of the CDR3 is TGTGCCAGCACCCTAGAGGGAGGGGGGAGTGAGCAGTTCTTC. The encoded protein is CASTLEGGGSEQFF.

This clone was recorded once. This chain joins TRBV3-1 (or the pseudogene TRBV3-2) and TRBJ2-7; D remains ambiguous. Deletions cut 3 bases from V and 2 bases from J, with 8 bases between. Germline V gene sequence: CDR1 LGHDT, CDR2 YNNKEL (reference sequence). The CDR3 length is 13 residues. The CDR3 region is CASSHERPYEQYF. In nucleotides, the CDR3 is TGTGCCAGCAGCCACGAGAGGCCCTACGAGCAGTACTTC.

The chain combines TRBV2 with TRBJ1-6; D uncertain. The CDR3 has 15 residues. CDR1 and CDR2 (germline): SNHLY, FYNNEI. V was pared by 3 bases and J by 0 bases, with 6 bases between. CDR3 protein: CASSESSSYNSPLHF. The CDR3 DNA reads TGTGCCAGCAGTGAGTCGAGCTCCTATAATTCACCCCTCCACTTT.

The J gene is TRBJ1-6, the V gene TRBV7-3; D possibly corresponds to TRBD1 (6 bases). Per the germline V gene, CDR1 is SGHTA and CDR2 is FQGTGA. The CDR3 contains 14 residues. V lost 1 base to trimming and J lost 9 bases, with 10 bases between them. CDR3 nucleotide sequence: TGTGCCAGCAGCTTAAGTGGGGGCGGTTCACCCCTCCACTTT. Translated: CASSLSGGGSPLHF.

The genes are TRBV9 and TRBJ1-1; TRBD1 matches 11 bases. V lost 4 bases, J lost 2 bases, and 7 bases stayed unmatched. This CDR3 has 16 residues. Germline-derived CDR1 and CDR2 are SGDLS and YYNGEE. CDR3 sequence reads: CASSIGQGAGNTEAFF. The CDR3 DNA reads TGTGCCAGCAGCATCGGACAGGGGGCCGGAAACACTGAAGCTTTCTTT.

CDR3 loop: CASSVVMNMNTEAFF. The CDR3 bases are TGTGCCAGCAGCGTAGTGATGAACATGAACACTGAAGCTTTCTTT. The chain is built from TRBV9 and TRBJ1-1; no clear D. V dropped 0 bases and J dropped 0 bases, with 9 bases sitting between them. Germline V CDR1 and CDR2: SGDLS, YYNGEE. This CDR3 has 15 amino acids.

The chain recombines TRBV10-1 with TRBJ2-3; 13 bases are a match to TRBD2. The CDR3 consists of 18 residues. V dropped 4 bases and J dropped 0; count of bases not matched to a gene: 7. CDR1 and CDR2 from the germline V gene are WNHNN and SYGVQD (reference sequence). The CDR3 DNA sequence: TGCGCCAGCAGTGGACTAGCGGGGGGCTCCTCCAGCACAGATACGCAGTATTTT. Its translation: CASSGLAGGSSSTDTQYF.